Each of the 15 T cell receptor beta chains below was sequenced from the same sample in a study of tumor and adjacent non-tumor tissue in lung cancer. This sample's RNA came from whole unsorted tissue. The library came from three nested PCR rounds adapted from ARM-PCR protocols. TCRdb reanalysed the multiplex PCR reads using MiXCR and keeps one entry per CDR3 protein. The sample contains approximately 86,000 distinct CDR3 sequences, over 60% of which appear only once. The specimen was lung tumor tissue. The receptor set was obtained from a woman aged 40-49 years with non-small cell lung cancer.

With respect to this clonotype: One end of the junction fails to match germline, which may point to a read error. The rearrangement joins TRBV7-9 to TRBJ1-6; TRBD1 is a possible D gene (5 bases). This CDR3 is built from 15 residues. CDR1 is SEHNR and CDR2 is FQNEAQ in the germline V gene (reference sequence). The DNA of the CDR3 is TGTACCAGCAGCTTAGCGCTGGGACCTAATTCACCCCTCCACTTT. Its protein is CTSSLALGPNSPLHF.

Concerning this clonotype itself: One junction end disagrees with the germline gene, perhaps due to a read error. The chain recombines TRBV28 with TRBJ2-7; D might be TRBD2 (5 bases). Germline CDR1 and CDR2: MDHEN and SYDVKM. The CDR3 covers 14 residues. CDR3 protein: CASSGSSLPYDQYF. CDR3 DNA sequence: TGTGCCAGCAGTGGGAGCAGTCTACCCTACGATCAGTACTTC.

This clonotype was counted between two and nine times. Its ends do not fully match the called genes, so a read error is possible. The chain recombines TRBV11-1 with TRBJ2-1; 8 bases fit TRBD1. Germline V lookup: CDR1 SGHAT, CDR2 FQDESV (reference sequence). CDR3 size: 13 residues. The CDR3 nucleotides are TGTGCCAGCAACTTACACAGGGGGTGGGATCAGCTCTTC. It encodes CASNLHRGWDQLF.

As to this clonotype: At one end, the junction sequence differs from germline, possibly due to a read error. V is TRBV11-2 and J is TRBJ2-7; unclear D gene. Per germline, CDR1 SGHAT and CDR2 FQNNGV. The CDR3 is 14 residues long. The CDR3, as DNA: TGTGTCAGCAATTTAGTCCCAAACTCCTACGAGCAGTACTTC. Protein product: CVSNLVPNSYEQYF.

The V gene is TRBV20-1, the J gene TRBJ1-6; TRBD1 is a possible D gene (5 bases). Germline V CDR1 and CDR2: DFQATT, SNEGSKA (reference sequence). The length of the CDR3 is 14 residues. Between the trimmed V and J ends, which lost 4 bases and 8 bases, there was a span of 15 bases. CDR3 coding DNA: TGCAGTGCTATAGATTTAGGGGCGCATTCACCCCTCCACTTT. Encoded protein: CSAIDLGAHSPLHF.

The table lists this clonotype with a count of one. Likely a read error: the CDR3 ends without its conserved phenylalanine or tryptophan. This chain links TRBV5-8 with TRBJ2-5; 8 nucleotides line up with TRBD2. CDR1 and CDR2 (germline): SGHTS, YDEGEE. The CDR3 extends over 15 amino acids. The V gene end was trimmed by 2 bases and the J gene end by 5 bases; junction bases not matched to a gene: 8. The CDR3 loop is CASSFRSGGSETQYI. Written as DNA, the CDR3 is TGTGCCAGCAGCTTCCGCTCGGGGGGGTCCGAGACCCAGTACATA.

This clonotype was picked up a small number of times. A read error may explain this, as a much larger clone is one base away. J is TRBJ2-5 and V is TRBV5-4, with D tentatively TRBD2 (6 bases). Germline assignment: CDR1 SGHNT and CDR2 YYREEE (reference sequence). The CDR3 loop spans 15 amino acids. V lost 4 bases and J 9 bases, leaving 22 bases between the germline ends. CDR3 sequence: CASSPGGVSVEAQYF. DNA for the CDR3: TGTGCCAGCAGCCCAGGAGGGGTGTCGGTTGAGGCCCAGTACTTC.

As to this clonotype: Since no conserved phenylalanine or tryptophan closes the CDR3, a read error is the likely cause. The chain links TRBV6-1 to TRBJ2-7, with D possibly called TRBD1 or TRBD2 (5 bases each). Germline CDR1 is MNHNS and CDR2 is SASEGT. V shed 3 bases and J shed 6 bases, with 18 bases lying between them. This CDR3 comprises 15 residues. CDR3 loop: CASSDHRGCNSEQYI. CDR3 nucleotide sequence: TGTGCCAGCAGTGACCACCGGGGCTGCAACTCCGAGCAGTACATC.

Note on this clonotype: The conserved phenylalanine or tryptophan normally closing the CDR3 is absent here, so this likely arose from a read error. It is unclear where the CDR3 begins or ends on the DNA, so no DNA is shown, and the CDR3 is as TCRdb lists it. The CDR3 region is CASSYTSGFMSGEQYI. J is TRBJ2-7 and V is TRBV6-2 or TRBV6-3; the table names TRBD1, a call not compared with the DNA. Germline CDR1 reads MNHEY; CDR2 reads SVGEGT. The CDR3 is made up of 16 amino acids, end residues included.

Relative to its sample, this clonotype is medium-sized. The chain carries TRBV11-3 and TRBJ1-6; the D gene is possibly TRBD1 (5 bases). Trimming took 2 bases from V and 6 from J, leaving 11 bases between them. CDR1 is SGHNT, CDR2 YENEEA, per germline. This CDR3 has 15 residues. CDR3 coding DNA: TGTGCCAGCAGCTTACGTGGGGCCGGTAATTCACCCCTCCACTTT. Its protein is CASSLRGAGNSPLHF.

This clonotype has just one count. A read error may produce the germline difference seen at one junction end. The CDR3, as DNA: TGTACCAGCAGTTTAGAAGGATTTCAGGAGACCCAGTACTTC. This codes for CTSSLEGFQETQYF. V is TRBV12-3 or TRBV12-4 and J is TRBJ2-5; D uncertain. This CDR3 spans 14 amino acids.

On this clonotype: A much larger clone differs by one base, so this may be a read error. The chain employs TRBV28 and TRBJ2-2; a possible D gene is TRBD1 (5 bases). This CDR3 region has 13 residues. Germline assignment: CDR1 MDHEN and CDR2 SYDVKM. V lost 6 bases and J lost 7, with 12 bases in between. CDR3 amino acids: CASRIGDFGELFF. In nucleotides, the CDR3 is TGTGCCAGCAGGATAGGGGATTTCGGGGAGCTGTTTTTT.

With regard to this clonotype: At one boundary the junction diverges from the germline segment, which might be a read error. The V and J genes are TRBV4-1 and TRBJ2-3; 8 bases are a match to TRBD1. The germline CDR1 and CDR2 sequences are MGHRA and YSYEKL. The CDR3 has 17 amino acids. Here the CDR3 DNA reads TGCACCAGCAGCCAAGAAAGGACAGGGCTTGGCACAGATACGCAGTATTTT. This encodes CTSSQERTGLGTDTQYF.

The V and J genes are TRBV5-1 and TRBJ2-2; D possibly corresponds to TRBD1 (6 bases). The germline V and J ends were trimmed by 6 bases and 4 bases, with 16 bases remaining between them. Looked up from germline, CDR1 is SGHRS and CDR2 is YFSETQ. The CDR3 is 15 residues long. CDR3 nucleotide sequence: TGCGCCAGCAACTCCGGACAGAGGAGCACCGGGGAGCTGTTTTTT. The encoded protein is CASNSGQRSTGELFF.

This clonotype is medium-sized within its sample. The chain combines TRBV20-1 with TRBJ1-1, with D perhaps TRBD1 (5 bases). In germline, CDR1 is DFQATT, CDR2 SNEGSKA (reference sequence). Trimming shortened V by 6 bases and J by 11 bases, and 16 bases separated the two germline ends. The CDR3 consists of 11 residues. DNA of the CDR3: TGCAGTGCCCCCAGATGGGGGAATGCTTTCTTT. Amino acid sequence: CSAPRWGNAFF.